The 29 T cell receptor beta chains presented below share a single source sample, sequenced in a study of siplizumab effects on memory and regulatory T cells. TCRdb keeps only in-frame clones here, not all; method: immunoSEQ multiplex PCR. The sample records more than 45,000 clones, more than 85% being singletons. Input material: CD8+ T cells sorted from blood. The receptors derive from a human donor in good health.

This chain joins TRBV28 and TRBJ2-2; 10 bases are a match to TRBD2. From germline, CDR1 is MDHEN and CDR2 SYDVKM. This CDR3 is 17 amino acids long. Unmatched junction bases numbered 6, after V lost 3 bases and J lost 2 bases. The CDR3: CASSFLAGVGNTGELFF. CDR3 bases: TGTGCCAGCAGTTTCCTAGCGGGAGTAGGTAACACCGGGGAGCTGTTTTTT.

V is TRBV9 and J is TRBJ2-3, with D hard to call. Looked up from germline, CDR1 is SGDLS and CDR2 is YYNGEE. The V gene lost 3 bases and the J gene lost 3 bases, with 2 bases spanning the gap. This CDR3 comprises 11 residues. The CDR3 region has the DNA TGTGCCAGCAGCGCGACAGATACGCAGTATTTT. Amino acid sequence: CASSATDTQYF. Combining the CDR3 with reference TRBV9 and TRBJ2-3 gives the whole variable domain DSGVTQTPKHLITATGQRVTLRCSPRSGDLSVYWYQQSLDQGLQFLIQYYNGEERAKGNILERFSAQQFPDLHSELNLSSLELGDSALYFCASSATDTQYFGPGTRLTVL.

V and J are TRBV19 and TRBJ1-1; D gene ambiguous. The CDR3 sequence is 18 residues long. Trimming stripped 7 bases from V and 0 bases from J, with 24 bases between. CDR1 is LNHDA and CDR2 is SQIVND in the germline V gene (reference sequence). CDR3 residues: CASTPRFPRGTLNTEAFF. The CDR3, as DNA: TGTGCCAGTACCCCGAGGTTCCCCCGGGGTACCCTGAACACTGAAGCTTTCTTT.

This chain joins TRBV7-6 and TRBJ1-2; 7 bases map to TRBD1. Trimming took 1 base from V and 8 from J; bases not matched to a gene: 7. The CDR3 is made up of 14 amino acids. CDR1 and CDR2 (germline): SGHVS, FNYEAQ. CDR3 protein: CASSLETGPSGYTF. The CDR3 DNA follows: TGTGCCAGCAGCTTAGAGACAGGGCCTAGCGGCTACACCTTC.

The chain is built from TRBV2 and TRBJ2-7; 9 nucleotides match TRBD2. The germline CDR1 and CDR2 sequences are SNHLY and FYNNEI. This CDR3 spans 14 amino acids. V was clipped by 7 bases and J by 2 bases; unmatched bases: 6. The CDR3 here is CASKIAGVPYEQYF. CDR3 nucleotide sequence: TGTGCCAGCAAAATAGCGGGAGTACCCTACGAGCAGTACTTC.

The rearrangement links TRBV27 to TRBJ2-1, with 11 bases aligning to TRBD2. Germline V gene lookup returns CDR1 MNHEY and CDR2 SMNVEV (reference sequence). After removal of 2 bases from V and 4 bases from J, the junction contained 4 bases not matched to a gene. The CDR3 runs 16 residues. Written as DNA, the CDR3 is TGTGCCAGCAGTTTAGCCGGGACTAGCGGATACAATGAGCAGTTCTTC. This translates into CASSLAGTSGYNEQFF.

The CDR3 here is CASSLIEGAAEAFF. CDR3 DNA sequence: TGTGCCAGCAGCTTAATAGAGGGGGCCGCTGAAGCTTTCTTT. This chain joins TRBV7-9 and TRBJ1-1; 7 bases map to TRBD1. The CDR3 loop spans 14 amino acids. V was pared by 2 bases and J by 6 bases, with 6 bases of the junction left unmatched. From germline, CDR1 is SEHNR and CDR2 FQNEAQ (reference sequence).

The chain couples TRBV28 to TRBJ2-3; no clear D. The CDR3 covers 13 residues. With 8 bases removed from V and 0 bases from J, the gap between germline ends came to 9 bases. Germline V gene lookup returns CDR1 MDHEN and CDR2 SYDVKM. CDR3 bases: TGTGCCAGCTGCGTCGAAAGCACAGATACGCAGTATTTT. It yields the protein CASCVESTDTQYF.

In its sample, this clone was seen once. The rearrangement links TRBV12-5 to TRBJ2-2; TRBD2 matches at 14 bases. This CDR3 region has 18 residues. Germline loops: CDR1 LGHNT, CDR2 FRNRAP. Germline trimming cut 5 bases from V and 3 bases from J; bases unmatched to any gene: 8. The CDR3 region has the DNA TGTGCTAGTGGTCCACCGGGACTAGCGGGAGTAGACACCGGGGAGCTGTTTTTT. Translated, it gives CASGPPGLAGVDTGELFF.

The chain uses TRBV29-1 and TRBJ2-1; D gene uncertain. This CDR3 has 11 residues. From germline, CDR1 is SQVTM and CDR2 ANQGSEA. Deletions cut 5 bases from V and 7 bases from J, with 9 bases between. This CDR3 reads CSVLERNEQFF. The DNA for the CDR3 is TGCAGCGTTCTTGAACGGAATGAGCAGTTCTTC.

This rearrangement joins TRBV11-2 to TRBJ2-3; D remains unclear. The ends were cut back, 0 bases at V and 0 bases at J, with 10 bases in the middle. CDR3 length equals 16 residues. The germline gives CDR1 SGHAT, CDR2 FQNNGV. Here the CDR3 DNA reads TGTGCCAGCAGCTTAGACGTTGCGCCAAGCACAGATACGCAGTATTTT. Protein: CASSLDVAPSTDTQYF.

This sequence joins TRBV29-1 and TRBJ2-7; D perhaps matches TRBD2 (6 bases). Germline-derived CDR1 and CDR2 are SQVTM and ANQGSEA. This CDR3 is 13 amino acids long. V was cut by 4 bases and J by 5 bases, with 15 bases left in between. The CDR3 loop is CSVVGREIHEQYF. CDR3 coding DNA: TGCAGCGTTGTGGGTCGGGAGATCCACGAGCAGTACTTC.

The CDR3 nucleotides read TGTGCCAGCAGCCCCAGGGACTCACTAGCCAAAAACATTCAGTACTTC. Translating it yields CASSPRDSLAKNIQYF. This chain links TRBV7-9 with TRBJ2-4, with D maybe TRBD2 (6 bases). The germline V and J ends were trimmed by 5 bases and 0 bases, with 14 bases remaining between them. This CDR3 contains 16 residues. Germline CDR1 is SEHNR and CDR2 is FQNEAQ (reference sequence). Filled out from reference TRBV7-9 and TRBJ2-4, the complete variable domain reads DTGVSQNPRHKITKRGQNVTFRCDPISEHNRLYWYRQTLGQGPEFLTYFQNEAQLEKSRLLSDRFSAERPKGSFSTLEIQRTEQGDSAMYLCASSPRDSLAKNIQYFGAGTRLSVL.

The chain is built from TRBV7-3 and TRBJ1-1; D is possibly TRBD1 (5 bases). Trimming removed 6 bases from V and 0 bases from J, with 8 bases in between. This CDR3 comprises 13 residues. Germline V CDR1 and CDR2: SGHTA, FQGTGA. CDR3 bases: TGTGCCAGCAGGGAGGGGTTGAACACTGAAGCTTTCTTT. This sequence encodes CASREGLNTEAFF.

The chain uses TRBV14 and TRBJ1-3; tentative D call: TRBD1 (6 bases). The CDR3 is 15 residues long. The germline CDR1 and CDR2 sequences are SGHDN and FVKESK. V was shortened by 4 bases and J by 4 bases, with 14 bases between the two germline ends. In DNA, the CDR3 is TGTGCCAGCAGCCTTAACTGGGACACGGGAAACACCATATATTTT. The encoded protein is CASSLNWDTGNTIYF.

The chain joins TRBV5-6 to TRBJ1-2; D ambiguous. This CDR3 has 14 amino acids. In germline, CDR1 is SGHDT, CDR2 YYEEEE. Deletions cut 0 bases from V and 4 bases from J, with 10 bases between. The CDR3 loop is CASSLVGSGYGYTF. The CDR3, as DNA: TGTGCCAGCAGCTTGGTTGGGTCTGGCTATGGCTACACCTTC. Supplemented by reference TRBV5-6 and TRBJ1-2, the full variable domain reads DAGVTQSPTHLIKTRGQQVTLRCSPKSGHDTVSWYQQALGQGPQFIFQYYEEEERQRGNFPDRFSGHQFPNYSSELNVNALLLGDSALYLCASSLVGSGYGYTFGSGTRLTVV.

CDR3 bases: TGTGCCAGTAGTATGGGGGCTGGCTCCTACGAGCAGTACTTC. Translation: CASSMGAGSYEQYF. This chain connects TRBV19 to TRBJ2-7; D perhaps matches TRBD1 (6 bases). This CDR3 is built from 14 residues. Trimming stripped 3 bases from V and 0 bases from J, with 9 bases between. In germline, CDR1 is LNHDA, CDR2 SQIVND (reference sequence).

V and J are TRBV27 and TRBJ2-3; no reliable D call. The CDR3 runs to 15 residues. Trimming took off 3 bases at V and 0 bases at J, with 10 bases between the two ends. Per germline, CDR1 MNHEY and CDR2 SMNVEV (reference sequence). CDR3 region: CASSFLSSSTDTQYF. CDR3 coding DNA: TGTGCCAGCAGTTTTCTGAGCTCTAGCACAGATACGCAGTATTTT.

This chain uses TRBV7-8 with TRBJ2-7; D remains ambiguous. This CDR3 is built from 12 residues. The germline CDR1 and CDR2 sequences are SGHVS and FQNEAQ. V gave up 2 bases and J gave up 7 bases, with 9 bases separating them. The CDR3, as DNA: TGTGCCAGCAGCTTAACACGTCAGGAGCAGTACTTC. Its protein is CASSLTRQEQYF. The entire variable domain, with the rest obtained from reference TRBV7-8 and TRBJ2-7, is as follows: GAGVSQSPRYKVAKRGQDVALRCDPISGHVSLFWYQQALGQGPEFLTYFQNEAQLDKSGLPSDRFFAERPEGSVSTLKIQRTQQEDSAVYLCASSLTRQEQYFGPGTRLTVT.

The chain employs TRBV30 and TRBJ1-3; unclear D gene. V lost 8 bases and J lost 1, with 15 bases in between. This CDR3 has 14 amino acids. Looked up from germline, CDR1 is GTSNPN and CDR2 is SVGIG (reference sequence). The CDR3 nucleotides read TGTGCCGGCCCCTTTGGCGGATCTGGAAACACCATATATTTT. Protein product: CAGPFGGSGNTIYF.

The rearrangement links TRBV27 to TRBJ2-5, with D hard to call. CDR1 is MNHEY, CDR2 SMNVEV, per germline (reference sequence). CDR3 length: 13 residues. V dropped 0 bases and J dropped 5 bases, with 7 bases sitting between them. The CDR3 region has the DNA TGTGCCAGCAGTTTATCCAGTTGGGAGACCCAGTACTTC. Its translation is CASSLSSWETQYF.

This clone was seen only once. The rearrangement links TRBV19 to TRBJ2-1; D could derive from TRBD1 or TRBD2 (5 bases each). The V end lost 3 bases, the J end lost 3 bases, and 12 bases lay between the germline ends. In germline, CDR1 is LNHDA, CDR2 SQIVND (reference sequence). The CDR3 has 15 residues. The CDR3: CASSISSQGYNEQFF. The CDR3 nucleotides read TGTGCCAGTAGTATCTCTAGCCAGGGCTACAATGAGCAGTTCTTC.

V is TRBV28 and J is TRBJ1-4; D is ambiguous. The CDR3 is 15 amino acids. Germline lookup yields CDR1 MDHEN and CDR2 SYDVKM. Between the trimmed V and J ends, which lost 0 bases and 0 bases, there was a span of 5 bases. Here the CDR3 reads CASSLWGATNEKLFF. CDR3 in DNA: TGTGCCAGCAGTTTATGGGGTGCAACTAATGAAAAACTGTTTTTT.

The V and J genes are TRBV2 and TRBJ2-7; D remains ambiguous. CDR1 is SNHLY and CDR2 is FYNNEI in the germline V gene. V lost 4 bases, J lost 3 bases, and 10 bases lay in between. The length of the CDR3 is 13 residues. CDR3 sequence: CASSGPDIYEQYF. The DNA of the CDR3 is TGTGCCAGCAGTGGACCCGACATCTACGAGCAGTACTTC.

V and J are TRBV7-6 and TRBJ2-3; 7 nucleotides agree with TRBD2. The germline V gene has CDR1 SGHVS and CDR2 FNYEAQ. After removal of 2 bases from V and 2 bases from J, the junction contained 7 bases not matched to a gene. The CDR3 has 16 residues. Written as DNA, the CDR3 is TGTGCCAGCAGCTTAACGCCTAGCGGTTCCACAGATACGCAGTATTTT. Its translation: CASSLTPSGSTDTQYF.

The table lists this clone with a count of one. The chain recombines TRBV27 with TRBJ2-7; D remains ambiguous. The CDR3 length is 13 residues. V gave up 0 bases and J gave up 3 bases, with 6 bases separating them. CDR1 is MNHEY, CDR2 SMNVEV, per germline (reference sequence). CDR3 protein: CASSLSLLYEQYF. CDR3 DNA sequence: TGTGCCAGCAGTTTATCCCTCCTCTACGAGCAGTACTTC.

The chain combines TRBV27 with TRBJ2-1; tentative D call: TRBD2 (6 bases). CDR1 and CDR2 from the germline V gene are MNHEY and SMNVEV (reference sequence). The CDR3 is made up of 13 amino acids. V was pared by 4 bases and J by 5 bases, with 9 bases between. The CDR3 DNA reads TGTGCCAGCAGTTCGGGACTGAACAATGAGCAGTTCTTC. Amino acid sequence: CASSSGLNNEQFF.

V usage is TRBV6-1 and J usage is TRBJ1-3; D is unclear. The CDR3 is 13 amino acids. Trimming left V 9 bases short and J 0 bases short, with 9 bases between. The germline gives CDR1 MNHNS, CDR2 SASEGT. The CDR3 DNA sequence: TGTGCCAGTATGCGGTACTCTGGAAACACCATATATTTT. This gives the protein CASMRYSGNTIYF.

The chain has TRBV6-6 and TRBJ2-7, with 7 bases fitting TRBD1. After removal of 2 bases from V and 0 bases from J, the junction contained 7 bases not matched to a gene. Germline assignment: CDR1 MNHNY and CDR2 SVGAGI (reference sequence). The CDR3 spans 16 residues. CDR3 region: CASSYARQGPSYEQYF. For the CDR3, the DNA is TGTGCCAGCAGTTACGCGAGACAGGGACCCTCCTACGAGCAGTACTTC.